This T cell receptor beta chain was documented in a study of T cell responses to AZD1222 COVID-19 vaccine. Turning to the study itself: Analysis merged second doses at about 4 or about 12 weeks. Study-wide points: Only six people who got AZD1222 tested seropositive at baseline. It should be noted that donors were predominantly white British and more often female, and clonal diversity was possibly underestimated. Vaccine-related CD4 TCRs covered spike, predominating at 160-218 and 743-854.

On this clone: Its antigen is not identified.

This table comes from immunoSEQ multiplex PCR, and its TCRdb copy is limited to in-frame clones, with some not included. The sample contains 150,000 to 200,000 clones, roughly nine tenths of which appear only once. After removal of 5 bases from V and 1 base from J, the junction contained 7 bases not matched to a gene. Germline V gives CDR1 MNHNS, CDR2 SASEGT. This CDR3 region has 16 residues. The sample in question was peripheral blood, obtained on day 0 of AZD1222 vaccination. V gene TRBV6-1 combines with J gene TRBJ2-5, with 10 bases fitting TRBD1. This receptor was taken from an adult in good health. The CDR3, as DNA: TGTGCCAGCAGTCAAGGGACAGGGGCTACCCAAGAGACCCAGTACTTC. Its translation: CASSQGTGATQETQYF.